This is a list of T cell receptor beta chains from one sample in a study of shared clonotypes between healthy human individuals. TCRdb's copy holds only in-frame clones and misses some; the assay was immunoSEQ multiplex PCR. The table lists a few million clones, over 85% of them singletons, with over 0.12% in the top ten. The sample taken for sequencing was naive CD4+ T cells sorted from blood. The receptors originated from a man aged 18 to 30 in good health. CDR3s include the opening cysteine and the closing phenylalanine or tryptophan. Fields, in order: clone size, V gene, J gene, D gene, CDR3 protein, CDR3 DNA. The D gene is left open where the match is weak. Clone size is not always given. Where it is, it says once, few, many or a class for expanded clones.

NA	TRBV5-1	TRBJ2-2	NA	CASSAGTLTGELFF	TGCGCCAGCAGCGCCGGGACACTCACCGGGGAGCTGTTTTTT
NA	TRBV6-1	TRBJ1-1	NA	CASSEAPGYGTEAFF	TGTGCCAGCAGTGAAGCGCCCGGGTACGGCACTGAAGCTTTCTTT
NA	TRBV2	TRBJ2-1	NA	CASSDSFYNEQFF	TGTGCCAGCAGTGACAGCTTTTACAATGAGCAGTTCTTC
NA	TRBV6-5	TRBJ1-2	TRBD1	CASRSRGLNYGYTF	TGTGCCAGCAGAAGCAGGGGGCTGAACTATGGCTACACCTTC
NA	TRBV11-2	TRBJ2-7	TRBD2	CASSVTGTSGFSYEQYF	TGTGCCAGCAGCGTGACCGGGACTAGCGGTTTCTCCTACGAGCAGTACTTC
NA	TRBV7-2	TRBJ1-1	TRBD1	CASSLRTGAAAFF	TGTGCCAGCAGCTTACGGACAGGGGCGGCAGCTTTCTTT
once	TRBV6-6	TRBJ1-4	TRBD1	CASSTTGGTNEKLFF	TGTGCCAGCAGTACAACAGGGGGCACTAATGAAAAACTGTTTTTT
NA	TRBV7-2	TRBJ2-7	NA	CASSPNYEQYF	TGTGCCAGCAGCCCCAACTACGAGCAGTACTTC
NA	TRBV10-3	TRBJ2-3	TRBD2	CAISELSGSIDTQYF	TGTGCCATCAGTGAATTGAGCGGGAGCATAGATACGCAGTATTTT
NA	TRBV5-3	TRBJ2-7	TRBD1	CARSLVGDSCYEQYF	TGTGCCAGAAGCTTGGTCGGGGACAGTTGCTACGAGCAGTACTTC
NA	TRBV19	TRBJ2-1	TRBD2	CASSPGLAEYNEQFF	TGTGCCAGTAGTCCGGGACTAGCGGAATACAATGAGCAGTTCTTC
NA	TRBV29-1	TRBJ2-1	TRBD1	CSVETYRGNEQFF	TGCAGCGTTGAAACATACAGGGGCAATGAGCAGTTCTTC
NA	TRBV6-5	TRBJ1-5	NA	CASSRSSNQPQHF	TGTGCCAGCAGTCGTAGTAGCAATCAGCCCCAGCATTTT
NA	TRBV5-1	TRBJ2-7	NA	CASSWSPGQPYEQYF	TGCGCCAGCAGCTGGAGCCCAGGACAGCCCTACGAGCAGTACTTC
few	TRBV7-9	TRBJ1-2	NA	CASSRQRFRSYTF	TGTGCCAGCAGCCGCCAACGGTTTCGGAGCTACACCTTC